These T cell receptor beta chains were read from a single sample in a study of cytomegalovirus exposure and HLA in healthy donors. The protocol was immunoSEQ multiplex PCR, while the TCRdb copy is restricted to in-frame clones and leaves out a portion. This table has about 67,000 clones, about 82% appearing once. The sequenced sample was PBMCs. These receptors all stem from a woman in her 30s in good health and CMV-seronegative. The CDR3 runs from the conserved cysteine through the conserved F or W. The order of the fields is D gene, J gene, clone size, V gene, CDR3 DNA, CDR3 protein. D genes are given only for firm matches. Rows give clone size only sometimes, using once, few, many, or a class for an expanded clone.

-	TRBJ1-1	-	TRBV5-1	TGCGCCAGCAGCTTTATCGGGTACACTGAAGCTTTCTTT	CASSFIGYTEAFF
-	TRBJ1-1	few	TRBV5-4	TGTGCCAGCAACCAACAGTTGAACACTGAAGCTTTCTTT	CASNQQLNTEAFF
-	TRBJ1-4	-	TRBV5-6	TGTGCCAGCAGCTTGGTAACAGGGAATCCCGCAACTAATGAAAAACTGTTTTTT	CASSLVTGNPATNEKLFF
-	TRBJ2-7	-	TRBV10-1	TGCGCCAGCAGTGAGTCGCTTAGTGACGAGCAGTACTTC	CASSESLSDEQYF
-	TRBJ2-7	-	TRBV15	TGTGCCACCAGCAGTCTCCGACAGGACACCTACGAGCAGTACTTC	CATSSLRQDTYEQYF
-	TRBJ1-2	few	TRBV29-1	TGCAGCGCCCCGGGGGGAGACTATGGCTACACCTTC	CSAPGGDYGYTF
-	TRBJ2-2	-	TRBV19	TGTGCCAGTAGTCTCCCGCGGGTTGGGGCCGGGGAGCTGTTTTTT	CASSLPRVGAGELFF
TRBD2	TRBJ2-1	once	TRBV28	TGTGCCAGCAGCGCGGGGGGGCCTGTCAATGAGCAGTTCTTC	CASSAGGPVNEQFF
TRBD2	TRBJ2-5	few	TRBV7-9	TGTGCCAGCAGTTTATTAGCGGGGGGGCAAGAGACCCAGTACTTC	CASSLLAGGQETQYF
-	TRBJ2-3	once	TRBV6-5	TGTGCCAGCAGTTACTCGACTAGGCCAGATACGCAGTATTTT	CASSYSTRPDTQYF
-	TRBJ1-5	-	TRBV19	TGTGCCATCTCACAGGGCAATCAGCCCCAGCATTTT	CAISQGNQPQHF
-	TRBJ1-6	-	TRBV7-2	TGTGCCAGCAGCTTAGCGGGGGCCCATAATTCACCCCTCCACTTT	CASSLAGAHNSPLHF
TRBD1	TRBJ1-6	-	TRBV6-5	TGTGCCAGCAGTTACTCACAGGGGGCTTATAATTCACCCCTCCACTTT	CASSYSQGAYNSPLHF
TRBD1	TRBJ2-1	-	TRBV6-4	TGTGCCAGCAGCTTCGGATCACAGGGGAATGAGCAGTTCTTC	CASSFGSQGNEQFF
-	TRBJ1-5	-	TRBV21-1	TGTGCCAGCAGAGGGGGGGATCAGCCCCAGCATTTT	CASRGGDQPQHF
TRBD1	TRBJ1-1	-	TRBV2	TGTGCCAGCAGGGGGACAGGGAACACTGAAGCTTTCTTT	CASRGTGNTEAFF
-	TRBJ1-2	-	TRBV5-4	TGTGCCAGCAGCTTGGTCGACAGCCTCTATGGCTACACCTTC	CASSLVDSLYGYTF
-	TRBJ2-7	-	TRBV10-3	TGTGCCATCAGCCCGAAACTGACAGGCTACGAGCAGTACTTC	CAISPKLTGYEQYF
TRBD1	TRBJ1-5	-	TRBV11-2	TGTGCCAGCAGATCCGGGACAGGGAAGTGGAATCAGCCCCAGCATTTT	CASRSGTGKWNQPQHF
TRBD1	TRBJ2-3	-	TRBV7-8	TGTGCCAGCAGTTCAAGGTCCGGGACAGGGGGGACAGATACGCAGTATTTT	CASSSRSGTGGTDTQYF
-	TRBJ1-2	few	TRBV4-1	TGCGCCAGCAGCCAGGACTGGGTACAGGGCCATGGCTACACCTTC	CASSQDWVQGHGYTF
-	TRBJ2-1	-	TRBV11-2	TGTGCCAGCAGATCTGAGGGCCGCTCCTACAATGAGCAGTTCTTC	CASRSEGRSYNEQFF
-	TRBJ1-4	-	TRBV19	TGTGCCAGTAGTATATCGGCAGGGTTGGGTGAAAAACTGTTTTTT	CASSISAGLGEKLFF